The rows below give T cell receptor beta chains drawn from one sample of a study of blood T cell repertoires in COVID-19. Repertoires were generated with immunoSEQ multiplex PCR, while TCRdb's copy carries only in-frame clones and drops some. The sample lists some 300,000 clones, around 86% occurring once. Sample: peripheral blood. The receptors stem from a man in his 70s with acute or convalescent COVID-19. The CDR3 runs from the conserved cysteine through the conserved F or W. Rows may omit the clone size; those that give it use once, few, many or a size class.

CDR3: CASSEAGLANYGYTF
J: TRBJ1-2
V: TRBV6-1
size: NA

CDR3: CASSKAGQASYGYTF
J: TRBJ1-2
V: TRBV21-1
size: NA

CDR3: CASSYRTGSHEQYF
J: TRBJ2-7
V: TRBV7-2
size: NA

CDR3: CASSPGTGRNQPQHF
J: TRBJ1-5
V: TRBV5-1
size: NA

CDR3: CASSPLRLSGRGETQYF
J: TRBJ2-5
V: TRBV18
size: NA

CDR3: CSVEDRTSGYSNEQFF
J: TRBJ2-1
V: TRBV29-1
size: NA

CDR3: CASSAGQAYGYTF
J: TRBJ1-2
V: TRBV25-1
size: NA

CDR3: CASSQAWTGELFF
J: TRBJ2-2
V: TRBV3-1/TRBV3-2
size: few

CDR3: CASSSTSGVDTQYF
J: TRBJ2-3
V: TRBV5-1
size: NA

CDR3: CASSHSGGAGNIQYF
J: TRBJ2-4
V: TRBV14
size: NA

CDR3: CASSHRGLYSNTEAFF
J: TRBJ1-1
V: TRBV28
size: NA

CDR3: CASSSGRGREQYF
J: TRBJ2-7
V: TRBV6-4
size: once

CDR3: CASCPGQITGELFF
J: TRBJ2-2
V: TRBV19
size: NA

CDR3: CASSLQSGAIGYTF
J: TRBJ1-2
V: TRBV7-2
size: NA

CDR3: CATSVGLAVTGELFF
J: TRBJ2-2
V: TRBV15
size: NA

CDR3: CASRGQGTASYEQYF
J: TRBJ2-7
V: TRBV19
size: NA

CDR3: CASSSRTGGAHGYTF
J: TRBJ1-2
V: TRBV5-4
size: NA

CDR3: CASSETGYMNTEAFF
J: TRBJ1-1
V: TRBV25-1
size: NA

CDR3: CASSLVTDYGYTF
J: TRBJ1-2
V: TRBV5-1
size: NA

CDR3: CASATSANYEQYF
J: TRBJ2-7
V: TRBV18
size: NA

CDR3: CASAYSNQPQHF
J: TRBJ1-5
V: TRBV28
size: NA

CDR3: CASSLGGGTGEQYF
J: TRBJ2-7
V: TRBV28
size: NA

CDR3: CASSLRIAVHNEQFF
J: TRBJ2-1
V: TRBV5-4
size: NA

CDR3: CASSKPLGLAGTQGQYF
J: TRBJ2-7
V: TRBV6-2/TRBV6-3
size: NA

CDR3: CASRGTDDTEAFF
J: TRBJ1-1
V: TRBV12-3/TRBV12-4
size: NA

CDR3: CASSQRWATGGNNEQFF
J: TRBJ2-1
V: TRBV4-3
size: NA

CDR3: CASSLGFQTGELFF
J: TRBJ2-2
V: TRBV27
size: NA

CDR3: CASRLTGINVLTF
J: TRBJ2-6
V: TRBV2
size: NA

CDR3: CASSVERAGNTIYF
J: TRBJ1-3
V: TRBV9
size: NA

CDR3: CASSPTVAGLAHEQYF
J: TRBJ2-7
V: TRBV18
size: NA

CDR3: CASSALTGGDEKLFF
J: TRBJ1-4
V: TRBV9
size: NA

CDR3: CASSVHSGANVLTF
J: TRBJ2-6
V: TRBV28
size: NA

CDR3: CASSQNPVAGEFYNEQFF
J: TRBJ2-1
V: TRBV23-1
size: NA

CDR3: CASRGQGDSPLHF
J: TRBJ1-6
V: TRBV28
size: few

CDR3: CASSQVPDSRAFF
J: TRBJ1-1
V: TRBV4-3
size: NA

CDR3: CSVGVAGAGDTQYF
J: TRBJ2-3
V: TRBV29-1
size: NA

CDR3: CASSVGGGETQYF
J: TRBJ2-5
V: TRBV9
size: NA

CDR3: CASSQRKAGNTIYF
J: TRBJ1-3
V: TRBV4-1
size: NA

CDR3: CASSSWTSGRVSDTQYF
J: TRBJ2-3
V: TRBV6-2/TRBV6-3
size: NA

CDR3: CASSYSGTSGSFDTQYF
J: TRBJ2-3
V: TRBV6-9
size: NA

CDR3: CASSRQGRNTEAFF
J: TRBJ1-1
V: TRBV28
size: once

CDR3: CASSLLAGGHTGELFF
J: TRBJ2-2
V: TRBV11-1
size: NA

CDR3: CASSQGLAGGLYEQYF
J: TRBJ2-7
V: TRBV4-1
size: NA

CDR3: CASSIGTVVREQFF
J: TRBJ2-1
V: TRBV7-9
size: NA

CDR3: CASSSKTGGDEQFF
J: TRBJ2-1
V: TRBV5-4
size: NA

CDR3: CSVPGQGNTEAFF
J: TRBJ1-1
V: TRBV29-1
size: NA

CDR3: CASQRTGGAGTEAFF
J: TRBJ1-1
V: TRBV7-9
size: NA

CDR3: CASSLGGTNTGELFF
J: TRBJ2-2
V: TRBV5-6
size: NA

CDR3: CASSPREGFGQETQYF
J: TRBJ2-5
V: TRBV18
size: NA

CDR3: CATSDSGRRQALLLTDTQYF
J: TRBJ2-3
V: TRBV24-1
size: NA

CDR3: CASSQDGGRDTEAFF
J: TRBJ1-1
V: TRBV4-2
size: NA

CDR3: CASSMELAGGPNTTDTQYF
J: TRBJ2-3
V: TRBV19
size: NA

CDR3: CASSSRTSGRVLFSYEQYF
J: TRBJ2-7
V: TRBV6-2/TRBV6-3
size: NA

CDR3: CASSKAPPAGAYNEQFF
J: TRBJ2-1
V: TRBV21-1
size: NA